The TCR beta chain described here comes from a study of regulatory T cells in long-lasting Graves disease. Study outcomes and limitations: Comparison showed that persistent patients shared more public clonotypes (over 2,500) than new patients (about 970).

Construction of the TCR beta libraries employed iRepertoire HTBI primers in conjunction with Arm-PCR of CDR3 regions. From the multiplex PCR reads, TCRdb called clonotypes with MiXCR, one entry per CDR3 protein. The sample contains about 470,000 distinct CDR3 sequences, less than 25% of which appear only once. Time point meaning: persistent/refractory GD, antithyroid drugs over 5 years with positive TRAb. Preparation of the TCR library used RNA extracted from PBMCs. From an endocrinology department in Xi'an, China, came the patients. This clonotype was seen ten or more times. Its cognate antigen is unknown. The sample was peripheral blood mononuclear cells (PBMCs), taken when the disease was refractory, from a patient treated with antithyroid drugs. This clonotype was sampled from a female donor with Graves disease.

The CDR3 coding sequence is TGCGCCAGCAGCTTGAACAGGGCGACCGGCTATGGCTACACCTTC. It is translated as CASSLNRATGYGYTF. The V and J genes are TRBV5-1 and TRBJ1-2, with D tentatively TRBD1 (6 bases). The V end was cut by 1 base, the J end by 4 bases, with 14 bases between. The CDR3 is 15 residues long. Germline V gives CDR1 SGHRS, CDR2 YFSETQ. The whole variable domain, filled in from reference TRBV5-1 and TRBJ1-2, reads KAGVTQTPRYLIKTRGQQVTLSCSPISGHRSVSWYQQTPGQGLQFLFEYFSETQRNKGNFPGRFSGRQFSNSRSEMNVSTLELGDSALYLCASSLNRATGYGYTFGSGTRLTVV.